These T cell receptor beta chains were read from a single sample in a study of cytomegalovirus exposure and HLA in healthy donors. Sequencing used immunoSEQ multiplex PCR; TCRdb keeps in-frame clones, though not all of them. The sample shows about 130,000 clones, approximately 78% of them seen only once. Sequencing was carried out using PBMCs. The receptor set was obtained from a woman between 50 and 59 years old in good health and CMV-seropositive. CDR3s include the opening cysteine and the closing phenylalanine or tryptophan. Fields, in order: V gene, clone size, J gene, D gene, CDR3 protein, CDR3 DNA. A D gene is named only where the DNA matches it firmly. Clone size, where shown, is once, few, many, or a class for clones that have expanded.

v_gene: TRBV19
abundance: -
j_gene: TRBJ1-5
d_gene: -
CDR3aa: CASSIPGDSNQPQHF
CDR3nt: TGTGCCAGTAGTATTCCAGGGGACAGCAATCAGCCCCAGCATTTT

v_gene: TRBV2
abundance: -
j_gene: TRBJ1-1
d_gene: -
CDR3aa: CASSETQSLNTEAFF
CDR3nt: TGTGCCAGCAGTGAGACACAGTCCTTGAACACTGAAGCTTTCTTT

v_gene: TRBV18
abundance: -
j_gene: TRBJ2-2
d_gene: TRBD1
CDR3aa: CASSRLRTGYTGELFF
CDR3nt: TGTGCCAGCTCTCGTCTCCGGACAGGATACACCGGGGAGCTGTTTTTT

v_gene: TRBV18
abundance: -
j_gene: TRBJ2-5
d_gene: -
CDR3aa: CASSPSNQETQYF
CDR3nt: TGTGCCAGCTCACCATCTAACCAAGAGACCCAGTACTTC

v_gene: TRBV10-3
abundance: -
j_gene: TRBJ2-5
d_gene: -
CDR3aa: CAISGPAGAEETQYF
CDR3nt: TGTGCCATCAGTGGTCCCGCAGGGGCAGAAGAGACCCAGTACTTC

v_gene: TRBV7-9
abundance: -
j_gene: TRBJ2-3
d_gene: -
CDR3aa: CASSSDSYPFTDTQYF
CDR3nt: TGTGCCAGCAGTTCTGACTCCTACCCCTTCACAGATACGCAGTATTTT

v_gene: TRBV5-6
abundance: -
j_gene: TRBJ1-2
d_gene: -
CDR3aa: CASSLAGGYYGYTF
CDR3nt: TGTGCCAGCAGCTTGGCCGGGGGGTACTATGGCTACACCTTC

v_gene: TRBV6-1
abundance: -
j_gene: TRBJ1-5
d_gene: -
CDR3aa: CASRSYGGNSQPQHF
CDR3nt: TGTGCCAGCCGTTCCTACGGGGGAAATAGCCAGCCCCAGCATTTT

v_gene: TRBV11-2
abundance: -
j_gene: TRBJ2-4
d_gene: -
CDR3aa: CASSSTGFKNIQYF
CDR3nt: TGTGCCAGCAGCTCTACAGGGTTCAAAAACATTCAGTACTTC

v_gene: TRBV14
abundance: -
j_gene: TRBJ2-3
d_gene: -
CDR3aa: CASSQLDTQYF
CDR3nt: TGTGCCAGCAGCCAACTAGATACGCAGTATTTT

v_gene: TRBV19
abundance: -
j_gene: TRBJ1-1
d_gene: TRBD1
CDR3aa: CASSLSLDRPWEAFF
CDR3nt: TGTGCCAGTAGTCTTTCCTTGGACAGGCCGTGGGAAGCTTTCTTT

v_gene: TRBV28
abundance: -
j_gene: TRBJ2-1
d_gene: -
CDR3aa: CASIISLGVSYEQFF
CDR3nt: TGTGCCAGCATTATTTCTCTAGGGGTTAGCTATGAGCAGTTCTTC

v_gene: TRBV27
abundance: once
j_gene: TRBJ2-5
d_gene: -
CDR3aa: CAGSLTRGETQYF
CDR3nt: TGTGCCGGCAGTTTAACGCGAGGGGAGACCCAGTACTTC

v_gene: TRBV2
abundance: -
j_gene: TRBJ1-1
d_gene: -
CDR3aa: CASSEFRGMNTEAFF
CDR3nt: TGTGCCAGCAGTGAATTCCGGGGGATGAACACTGAAGCTTTCTTT

v_gene: TRBV7-3
abundance: few
j_gene: TRBJ1-1
d_gene: -
CDR3aa: CASSFDSNTEAFF
CDR3nt: TGTGCCAGCAGCTTCGACAGTAACACTGAAGCTTTCTTT

v_gene: TRBV7-2
abundance: -
j_gene: TRBJ1-1
d_gene: TRBD1
CDR3aa: CASSFRTGVSDTEAFF
CDR3nt: TGTGCCAGCAGCTTCAGGACAGGGGTATCGGACACTGAAGCTTTCTTT

v_gene: TRBV5-4
abundance: -
j_gene: TRBJ2-4
d_gene: TRBD1
CDR3aa: CASSRDRAGIQYF
CDR3nt: TGTGCCAGCAGTCGGGACAGGGCTGGCATTCAGTACTTC

v_gene: TRBV5-1
abundance: -
j_gene: TRBJ2-1
d_gene: -
CDR3aa: CASSLGRQDLNEQFF
CDR3nt: TGCGCCAGCAGCTTGGGGAGACAGGATCTCAATGAGCAGTTCTTC

v_gene: TRBV27
abundance: -
j_gene: TRBJ2-3
d_gene: -
CDR3aa: CASSLRTAEDTQYF
CDR3nt: TGTGCCAGCAGTTTAAGGACAGCGGAAGATACGCAGTATTTT

v_gene: TRBV28
abundance: -
j_gene: TRBJ2-3
d_gene: TRBD1
CDR3aa: CASSLLTGGTTDTQYF
CDR3nt: TGTGCCAGCAGTTTGTTGACAGGGGGTACTACAGATACGCAGTATTTT

v_gene: TRBV10-3
abundance: few
j_gene: TRBJ1-4
d_gene: -
CDR3aa: CAISRTGLITNEKLFF
CDR3nt: TGTGCCATCAGCAGGACTGGCTTGATAACTAATGAAAAACTGTTTTTT

v_gene: TRBV27
abundance: -
j_gene: TRBJ1-2
d_gene: -
CDR3aa: CASSQGLNPADYGYTF
CDR3nt: TGTGCCAGCAGTCAGGGGTTGAACCCGGCGGACTATGGCTACACCTTC

v_gene: TRBV4-2
abundance: -
j_gene: TRBJ2-1
d_gene: -
CDR3aa: CASSIAPLLRNEQFF
CDR3nt: TGTGCCAGCAGCATAGCGCCTCTACTGCGGAATGAGCAGTTCTTC

v_gene: TRBV6-6
abundance: -
j_gene: TRBJ1-2
d_gene: -
CDR3aa: CASSYSQGLGYTF
CDR3nt: TGTGCCAGCAGTTACTCTCAGGGTTTAGGCTACACCTTC

v_gene: TRBV28
abundance: -
j_gene: TRBJ2-1
d_gene: TRBD2
CDR3aa: CASSFFFELAGVTDEQFF
CDR3nt: TGTGCCAGCAGTTTCTTCTTTGAACTAGCGGGAGTGACGGATGAGCAGTTCTTC

v_gene: TRBV28
abundance: -
j_gene: TRBJ2-2
d_gene: TRBD2
CDR3aa: CASRTGSGKVSGELFF
CDR3nt: TGTGCCAGCAGAACGGGAAGCGGGAAGGTGTCCGGGGAGCTGTTTTTT

v_gene: TRBV2
abundance: -
j_gene: TRBJ2-7
d_gene: TRBD1
CDR3aa: CASSWDRAGSYEQYF
CDR3nt: TGTGCCAGCAGTTGGGACAGGGCGGGCTCCTACGAGCAGTACTTC

v_gene: TRBV7-9
abundance: -
j_gene: TRBJ1-2
d_gene: -
CDR3aa: CASSLGGVGYTF
CDR3nt: TGTGCCAGCAGCTTAGGTGGAGTTGGCTACACCTTC

v_gene: TRBV13
abundance: few
j_gene: TRBJ1-2
d_gene: TRBD1
CDR3aa: CASSLRSTGGAYGYTF
CDR3nt: TGTGCCAGCAGCTTACGGTCCACAGGGGGCGCGTATGGCTACACCTTC

v_gene: TRBV5-1
abundance: -
j_gene: TRBJ1-4
d_gene: -
CDR3aa: CASSPQGQKALGKLFF
CDR3nt: TGCGCCAGCAGCCCGCAAGGACAGAAGGCTTTGGGGAAACTGTTTTTT

v_gene: TRBV28
abundance: few
j_gene: TRBJ2-7
d_gene: TRBD1
CDR3aa: CASSPAGGRTYEQYF
CDR3nt: TGTGCCAGCAGTCCAGCAGGGGGCAGGACCTACGAGCAGTACTTC

v_gene: TRBV10-3
abundance: -
j_gene: TRBJ2-1
d_gene: -
CDR3aa: CATVDKGNEQFF
CDR3nt: TGTGCCACGGTGGACAAGGGCAATGAGCAGTTCTTC

v_gene: TRBV6-6
abundance: -
j_gene: TRBJ2-1
d_gene: -
CDR3aa: CASSSKAGQSYNEQFF
CDR3nt: TGTGCCAGCAGTTCGAAGGCGGGCCAGTCCTACAATGAGCAGTTCTTC

v_gene: TRBV15
abundance: -
j_gene: TRBJ1-5
d_gene: TRBD1
CDR3aa: CATSRARTGGGRSNQPQHF
CDR3nt: TGTGCCACCAGCAGGGCCCGGACAGGGGGTGGTCGTAGCAATCAGCCCCAGCATTTT

v_gene: TRBV6-5
abundance: -
j_gene: TRBJ1-1
d_gene: TRBD1
CDR3aa: CASSFSTGARFEAFF
CDR3nt: TGTGCCAGCAGCTTCTCGACAGGGGCGAGATTTGAAGCTTTCTTT

v_gene: TRBV6-6
abundance: few
j_gene: TRBJ2-7
d_gene: -
CDR3aa: CASSTTVYEQYF
CDR3nt: TGTGCCAGCAGTACTACGGTTTACGAGCAGTACTTC

v_gene: TRBV6-6
abundance: -
j_gene: TRBJ1-2
d_gene: TRBD1
CDR3aa: CASSYLGGTGTDGYTF
CDR3nt: TGTGCCAGCAGTTACTTGGGTGGGACAGGAACGGACGGCTACACCTTC

v_gene: TRBV7-2
abundance: -
j_gene: TRBJ2-7
d_gene: -
CDR3aa: CASSTRTAQFPYEQYF
CDR3nt: TGTGCCAGCAGCACACGGACAGCGCAATTTCCCTACGAGCAGTACTTC

v_gene: TRBV30
abundance: -
j_gene: TRBJ1-1
d_gene: -
CDR3aa: CAWTTGMNTEAFF
CDR3nt: TGTGCCTGGACAACGGGTATGAACACTGAAGCTTTCTTT

v_gene: TRBV7-2
abundance: -
j_gene: TRBJ2-5
d_gene: -
CDR3aa: CASAPGRETQYF
CDR3nt: TGTGCCAGCGCGCCGGGAAGGGAGACCCAGTACTTC

v_gene: TRBV10-3
abundance: -
j_gene: TRBJ1-5
d_gene: TRBD1
CDR3aa: CAISGHQDRGGRVEPQHF
CDR3nt: TGTGCCATCAGTGGCCATCAAGACAGGGGCGGACGAGTGGAGCCCCAGCATTTT

v_gene: TRBV18
abundance: -
j_gene: TRBJ2-2
d_gene: TRBD1
CDR3aa: CATPRTGDTGELFF
CDR3nt: TGTGCCACCCCCCGGACAGGAGACACCGGGGAGCTGTTTTTT

v_gene: TRBV27
abundance: few
j_gene: TRBJ2-1
d_gene: TRBD2
CDR3aa: CASRPTSGSYNEQFF
CDR3nt: TGTGCCAGCAGACCAACTAGCGGATCCTACAATGAGCAGTTCTTC

v_gene: TRBV7-6
abundance: -
j_gene: TRBJ2-3
d_gene: -
CDR3aa: CASSQSTDTQYF
CDR3nt: TGTGCCAGCAGCCAAAGCACAGATACGCAGTATTTT

v_gene: TRBV7-2
abundance: -
j_gene: TRBJ2-2
d_gene: -
CDR3aa: CASRGGGTANTGELFF
CDR3nt: TGTGCCAGCCGCGGTGGCGGGACGGCGAACACCGGGGAGCTGTTTTTT

v_gene: TRBV7-8
abundance: -
j_gene: TRBJ2-1
d_gene: TRBD1
CDR3aa: CASSPYYRDRGRKDNEQFF
CDR3nt: TGTGCCAGCAGCCCTTACTACCGGGACAGGGGGCGAAAGGACAATGAGCAGTTCTTC